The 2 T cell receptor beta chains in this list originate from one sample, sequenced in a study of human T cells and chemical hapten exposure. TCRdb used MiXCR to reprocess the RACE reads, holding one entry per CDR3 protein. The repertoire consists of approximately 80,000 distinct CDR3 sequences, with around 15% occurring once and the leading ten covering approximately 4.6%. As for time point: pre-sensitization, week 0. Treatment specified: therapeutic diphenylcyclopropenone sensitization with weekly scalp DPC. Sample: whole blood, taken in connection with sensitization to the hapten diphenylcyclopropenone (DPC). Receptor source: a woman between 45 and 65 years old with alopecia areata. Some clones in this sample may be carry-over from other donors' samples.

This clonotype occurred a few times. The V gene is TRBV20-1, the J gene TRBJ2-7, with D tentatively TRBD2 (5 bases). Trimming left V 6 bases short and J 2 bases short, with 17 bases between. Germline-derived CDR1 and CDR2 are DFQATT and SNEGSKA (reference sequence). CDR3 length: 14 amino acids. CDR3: CSALLTRGPYEQYF. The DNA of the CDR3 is TGCAGTGCGCTCTTAACACGAGGGCCCTACGAGCAGTACTTC.

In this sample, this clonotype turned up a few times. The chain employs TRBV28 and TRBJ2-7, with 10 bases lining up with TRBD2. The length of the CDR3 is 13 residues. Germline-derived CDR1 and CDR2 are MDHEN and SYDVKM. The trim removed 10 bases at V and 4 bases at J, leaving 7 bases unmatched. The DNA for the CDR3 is TGTGCCACCCAGACTAGCGGGCTATACGAGCAGTACTTC. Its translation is CATQTSGLYEQYF. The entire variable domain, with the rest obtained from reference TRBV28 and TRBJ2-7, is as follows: DVKVTQSSRYLVKRTGEKVFLECVQDMDHENMFWYRQDPGLGLRLIYFSYDVKMKEKGDIPEGYSVSREKKERFSLILESASTNQTSMYLCATQTSGLYEQYFGPGTRLTVT.